This T cell receptor (beta chain) was identified during a study of T cell clones after liver transplantation. Comments on this clone: Its antigen is undetermined.

Study-level findings and limits: In most of the 8 subjects, circulating graft-donor-reactive CD4 TCRbeta sequences fell significantly after transplant. The donor-reactive repertoire was only partly measurable in a couple of subjects, lacking donor cells. Graft donor-reactive T cells may have migrated into the graft rather than being deleted. Small, mixed patient groups and varying post-transplant times limit these conclusions.

Only in-frame clones appear in the TCRdb table, and some are missing; sequencing was by immunoSEQ multiplex PCR. The sample has about 11,000 clones; 60% to 75% are singletons. The sample consisted of CD4+ T cells from blood, taken about 31 months after liver transplant. The receptor's source is a human patient who received a liver transplant. Some T cells may possibly be graft donor cells.

DNA for the CDR3: TGTGCCAGCAGCTGGGGGGACAGACTGAGCTCCTACGAGCAGTACGTC. It codes for CASSWGDRLSSYEQYV. The chain combines TRBV5-4 with TRBJ2-7; possible D gene TRBD1, 7 bases. CDR3 length: 16 amino acids. Per the germline V gene, CDR1 is SGHNT and CDR2 is YYREEE (reference sequence). Trimming pared 3 bases from V and 0 bases from J, leaving 16 bases between.